Listed below are T cell receptor beta chains from one sample, sequenced in a study of early stage breast cancer tumors. TCRdb keeps only in-frame clones here, not all; method: immunoSEQ multiplex PCR. Among around 30,000 clones listed, roughly two thirds were seen once. The specimen sequenced was blood. These receptors originate from a person aged 45-65 years with breast cancer. CDR3s leave out the opening cysteine and the closing phenylalanine or tryptophan.

v_call	cdr3_aa
TRBV18	ASSPPSAGGGNEQF
TRBV6-1	ASSELSGANQPQH
TRBV27	ASSTLAGGTQRYEQY
TRBV2	ASGEQGLGSDEQF
TRBV4-2	ASSQDNIPTEAF
TRBV19	ASSIDLGREAF
TRBV5-4	ASSAGLGSTDTQY
TRBV18	ASSPPGGPSGANVLT
TRBV7-2	ASSLSGGGMIGELF
TRBV14	ASSRARTSTDTQY
TRBV9	ATGRSDTEAF
TRBV7-2	ASSLRRLLAGVFTDTQY
TRBV6-5	ASRLRAGVNEQY
TRBV9	ASSTGVRGYT
TRBV5-1	ASSLVGGTGELF
TRBV7-2	ASSLGGQVNEKLF
TRBV11-2	ASSLAGKDYGYT
TRBV14	ASSQGLTTAYEQY
TRBV13	ASRGPEAF
TRBV5-6	ASSLTGRANTGELF
TRBV19	ASIMGGGELF
TRBV4-1	ASSQARDRRYEQY
TRBV23-1	ASSQSGQGSEQY
TRBV5-1	ASSLEPSGSIEQF
TRBV5-1	ASSLGGENTEAF
TRBV6-1	ASSEFHDGYT
TRBV19	ASSIRTGNYGYT
TRBV19	ATLGQGMATNEKLF
TRBV2	ASSDTDFYEQY
TRBV11-2	ASSLALTGGRTYEQY
TRBV6-1	ASKVVASSYEQY
TRBV19	ASSPRRTNYGYT
TRBV5-5	ASSLSGVGQGAGGYGYT
TRBV7-2	ASSLRSNTGELF
TRBV27	ASNPRGDPRQPQH
TRBV7-9	ASSLTLDNPLH
TRBV10-3	AISKGQGAGEAF
TRBV7-6	ASSRGGSRTDTQY
TRBV5-1	ASSFGGPNTEAF
TRBV5-1	ASSSTGLPNSPLH
TRBV20-1	SAREEQF
TRBV5-6	ASSSDNEQF
TRBV6-1	ASSRGGTNYGYT
TRBV4-3	ASSQVGQGSADTQY
TRBV7-6	ASSLAAGGQREQY
TRBV18	ASSPGGPVGYT
TRBV7-2	ASSWPGTDTQY
TRBV13	ASSSRTDTQY
TRBV2	ASSEGETQY
TRBV2	AIHRDRNTEAF
TRBV6-5	ASSAPGTSGEQY
TRBV5-1	ASSFRLADSYNEQF
TRBV5-1	ASSPERPPTDTQY
TRBV18	ASSPPSVPEQF
TRBV6-5	ASRGQGATGELF
TRBV29-1	SVDWGDIQY
TRBV5-1	ASSSGEGQYYNEQF
TRBV2	ASSAGTDTY
TRBV4-2	ASSQKGTSGSSTGELF